These 22 T cell receptor beta chains came from one sample sequenced in a study of CD8+CD57+ T cells in acquired aplastic anemia (dated by TCRdb to 2016 to 2018). Sequencer: Illumina HiSeq 2000. Genomic DNA was used as template for profiling of TCR beta VDJ combinations and CDR3 sequences. Through fastp at Q25 and MiXCR, TCRdb rebuilt clones from the public reads, retaining in-frame beta chains. Entries are consolidated by CDR3 protein sequence, retaining the most common genes and DNA. The sample yields around 180,000 distinct CDR3 sequences; around 60% were counted once. Over 40% of the sample is in the top ten clones. The sequencing input was sorted CD4+, CD8+, or CD8+CD57+ T cells (not recorded which) from PBMCs. The receptors were gathered from a human donor in good health.

V is TRBV6-1 and J is TRBJ2-4, with D tentatively TRBD2 (6 bases). Trimming took off 5 bases at V and 8 bases at J, with 16 bases between the two ends. Looked up from germline, CDR1 is MNHNS and CDR2 is SASEGT. This CDR3 comprises 14 residues. The CDR3: CASSQTGLEHIQYF. The CDR3 bases are TGTGCCAGCAGTCAGACGGGACTCGAACACATTCAGTACTTC.

This clonotype was seen more than once but under ten times. The rearrangement links TRBV27 to TRBJ2-3, with unresolved D. Trimming removed 4 bases from V and 1 base from J, with 12 bases in between. This CDR3 contains 15 residues. CDR1 is MNHEY and CDR2 is SMNVEV in the germline V gene (reference sequence). The DNA for the CDR3 is TGTGCCAGCAGTTCTGACACCGTTCGCACAGATACGCAGTATTTT. Translated: CASSSDTVRTDTQYF.

The genes are TRBV2 and TRBJ2-2; D is unclear. Trimming shortened V by 3 bases and J by 3 bases, and 14 bases separated the two germline ends. The CDR3 runs 16 residues. Germline V gene lookup returns CDR1 SNHLY and CDR2 FYNNEI. The CDR3 DNA reads as TGTGCCAGCAGTGATCCGCTGTCTGGGTACACCGGGGAGCTGTTTTTT. Translating gives CASSDPLSGYTGELFF. The full variable domain, completed using reference TRBV2 and TRBJ2-2, is EPEVTQTPSHQVTQMGQEVILRCVPISNHLYFYWYRQILGQKVEFLVSFYNNEISEKSEIFDDQFSVERPDGSNFTLKIRSTKLEDSAMYFCASSDPLSGYTGELFFGEGSRLTVL.

The rearrangement joins TRBV10-1 to TRBJ2-5; no clear D. The ends were cut back, 0 bases at V and 5 bases at J, with 7 bases in the middle. Per germline, CDR1 WNHNN and CDR2 SYGVQD (reference sequence). The CDR3 has 13 amino acids. CDR3 sequence (DNA): TGCGCCAGCAGTGAGTCGACGGCGGAGACCCAGTACTTC. As protein: CASSESTAETQYF.

The chain couples TRBV4-2 to TRBJ2-7; D tentatively reads TRBD1 or TRBD2 (6 bases each). The length of the CDR3 is 15 residues. Germline CDR1 is LGHNA and CDR2 is YNFKEQ. V dropped 5 bases and J dropped 5 bases, with 19 bases sitting between them. The chain's CDR3 is CASSVRTVGLNEQYF. The CDR3 DNA reads TGTGCCAGCAGCGTACGGACAGTGGGACTCAACGAGCAGTACTTC.

The chain couples TRBV7-2 to TRBJ2-7; no definite D call. This CDR3 has 12 amino acids. Trimming took off 3 bases at V and 2 bases at J, with 5 bases between the two ends. The V gene's germline CDR1 is SGHTA and CDR2 FQGNSA. The CDR3 DNA sequence: TGTGCCAGCAGCTTTAACACCTACGAGCAGTACTTC. Amino acids: CASSFNTYEQYF.

Ten or more counts support this clonotype. This rearrangement joins TRBV7-3 to TRBJ2-1; 10 bases agree with TRBD2. Germline V CDR1 and CDR2: SGHTA, FQGTGA. The V and J ends lost 5 bases and 6 bases, in that order; junction bases with no gene match: 13. This CDR3 is built from 17 residues. CDR3 region: CASSQGAIAGGGNEQFF. The CDR3 coding sequence is TGTGCCAGCAGCCAGGGGGCTATAGCGGGAGGCGGCAATGAGCAGTTCTTC.

This clonotype was detected many times. This chain connects TRBV19 to TRBJ1-1; D remains unclear. Germline CDR1 reads LNHDA; CDR2 reads SQIVND (reference sequence). This CDR3 comprises 15 residues. V was pared by 3 bases and J by 1 base, with 12 bases between. The CDR3 DNA follows: TGTGCCAGTAGTATTTGGAGTGGAGGGAACACTGAAGCTTTCTTT. This gives the protein CASSIWSGGNTEAFF.

A few counts support this clonotype. V is TRBV4-3 and J is TRBJ2-1, with 9 nucleotides matching TRBD2. J gave up 7 bases and V 2 bases, and 15 bases lay outside the gene matches. There are 18 residues in the CDR3. Germline CDR1 LGHNA, CDR2 YSLEER. The CDR3 reads CASSQNPLDSGRNNEQFF. CDR3 nucleotide sequence: TGCGCCAGCAGCCAAAACCCCCTAGACAGCGGGAGGAATAATGAGCAGTTCTTC.

The chain recombines TRBV12-3 or TRBV12-4 with TRBJ2-7, with D tentatively TRBD1 (6 bases). This CDR3 spans 19 amino acids. Trimming took 6 bases from V and 3 from J, leaving 30 bases between them. Here the CDR3 DNA reads TGTGCCAGCAGGGAAATGTTTAAGGGGGTTTCGGGACAACACTACGAGCAGTACTTC. Encoded protein: CASREMFKGVSGQHYEQYF.

Only a few counts were recorded for this clonotype. This chain joins TRBV15 and TRBJ2-7; D tentatively reads TRBD1 or TRBD2 (5 bases each). Germline CDR1 LNHNV, CDR2 YYDKDF (reference sequence). The CDR3 is made up of 13 amino acids. Trimming removed 6 bases at V and 2 bases at J, with 11 bases between. In DNA form, the CDR3 reads TGTGCCACCAGGGCCTTGGGGGCCTACGAGCAGTACTTC. Its translation is CATRALGAYEQYF.

As DNA, the CDR3 is TGCAGCGTTGAACATTTTGGGACTAGCGGGCTAAGCACAGATACGCAGTATTTT. Translation gives CSVEHFGTSGLSTDTQYF. The V call is TRBV29-1, the J call TRBJ2-3; TRBD2 matches 12 bases. The ends lost 2 bases at V and 0 bases at J; junction bases unmatched: 9. Germline-derived CDR1 and CDR2 are SQVTM and ANQGSEA. The CDR3 covers 18 residues.

In this sample, this clonotype turned up many times. The chain couples TRBV19 to TRBJ2-2; D tentatively fits TRBD1 or TRBD2 (6 bases each). The CDR3 sequence is 15 residues long. The germline CDR1 and CDR2 sequences are LNHDA and SQIVND (reference sequence). V was cut by 2 bases and J by 5 bases, with 12 bases left in between. CDR3 sequence reads: CASSIYGGRTGELFF. For the CDR3, the DNA is TGTGCCAGTAGTATATACGGGGGCCGGACCGGGGAGCTGTTTTTT. Drawing the rest from reference TRBV19 and TRBJ2-2, the complete variable domain is DGGITQSPKYLFRKEGQNVTLSCEQNLNHDAMYWYRQDPGQGLRLIYYSQIVNDFQKGDIAEGYSVSREKKESFPLTVTSAQKNPTAFYLCASSIYGGRTGELFFGEGSRLTVL.

There are a few counts of this clonotype. The chain recombines TRBV5-5 with TRBJ1-2; the D gene is possibly TRBD1 (6 bases). Per the germline V gene, CDR1 is SGHKS and CDR2 is YYEKEE (reference sequence). Trimming removed 5 bases at V and 2 bases at J, with 10 bases between. This CDR3 spans 13 amino acids. DNA for the CDR3: TGTGCCAGCAGTAAACAGGGAAACTATGGCTACACCTTC. Translation gives CASSKQGNYGYTF.

This clonotype occurred many times. The chain combines TRBV24-1 with TRBJ2-3, with 7 bases lining up with TRBD2. Germline CDR1 reads KGHDR; CDR2 reads SFDVKD. The CDR3 spans 15 residues. Trimming took 7 bases from V and 12 from J; bases not matched to a gene: 18. The CDR3 region has the DNA TGTGCCACCAGCCCACGAGCTAGCGGAAGGCTACCCCAGTATTTT. This sequence encodes CATSPRASGRLPQYF.

The rearrangement joins TRBV20-1 to TRBJ2-1; D gene unclear. The CDR3 spans 13 residues. Germline V gene sequence: CDR1 DFQATT, CDR2 SNEGSKA (reference sequence). Trimming removed 1 base at V and 7 bases at J, with 11 bases between. CDR3 amino acids: CSARGRWGNEQFF. CDR3 nucleotides: TGCAGTGCTAGAGGTCGGTGGGGTAATGAGCAGTTCTTC.

The V gene is TRBV24-1, the J gene TRBJ2-5; 11 bases fit TRBD1. The CDR3 extends over 15 amino acids. Germline V gives CDR1 KGHDR, CDR2 SFDVKD. V was pared by 3 bases and J by 5 bases, with 4 bases of the junction left unmatched. The CDR3 region has the DNA TGTGCCACCAGTGATCCTGGACAGGGGGCTGAGACCCAGTACTTC. Protein product: CATSDPGQGAETQYF.

Notes on this clonotype: A junction end diverges from the germline sequence, so it may reflect a read error. The rearrangement links TRBV24-1 to TRBJ1-6, with D uncertain. The CDR3 extends over 13 amino acids. Germline CDR1 KGHDR, CDR2 SFDVKD. In DNA form, the CDR3 reads TGTGCCACCAGTGGGGGAGAGAATTCGCCCCTCCACTTT. Translating gives CATSGGENSPLHF.

At least ten counts were recorded for this clonotype. The chain couples TRBV12-3 or TRBV12-4 to TRBJ2-7; TRBD2 matches at 12 bases. The CDR3 runs 15 residues. The V segment lost 5 bases and the J segment 3 bases; nucleotides outside the gene matches: 5. The CDR3 loop reads CASSPGLAGFYEQYF. CDR3 in DNA: TGTGCCAGCAGTCCCGGACTAGCGGGATTCTACGAGCAGTACTTC.

The gene calls are TRBV14 and TRBJ2-7, with TRBD2 identical over 10 bases. The germline V gene encodes CDR1 SGHDN and CDR2 FVKESK. The CDR3 has 17 amino acids. The ends lost 3 bases at V and 5 bases at J; junction bases unmatched: 13. The CDR3 DNA reads as TGTGCCAGCAGCCATTTCTCCGGGACTAGCGTTTGGGACGAGCAGTACTTC. Residues: CASSHFSGTSVWDEQYF.

The CDR3 coding sequence is TGTGCCACCAGTTCTGGGCCTTATAATTCACCCCTCCACTTT. Residues: CATSSGPYNSPLHF. The chain carries TRBV15 and TRBJ1-6; D remains ambiguous. With 6 bases removed from V and 4 bases from J, the gap between germline ends came to 10 bases. Germline V lookup: CDR1 LNHNV, CDR2 YYDKDF (reference sequence). The CDR3 runs 14 residues.

This clonotype was counted between two and nine times. This may stem from a read error, because a much larger clone lies one nucleotide away. This chain links TRBV5-4 with TRBJ2-7, with D possibly matching TRBD2 (6 bases). This CDR3 has 14 amino acids. V was cut by 0 bases and J by 3 bases, with 10 bases left in between. Germline lookup yields CDR1 SGHNT and CDR2 YYREEE (reference sequence). The CDR3 loop reads CASSLDASVYEQYF. DNA of the CDR3: TGTGCCAGCAGCTTGGATGCTAGCGTCTACGAGCAGTACTTC.